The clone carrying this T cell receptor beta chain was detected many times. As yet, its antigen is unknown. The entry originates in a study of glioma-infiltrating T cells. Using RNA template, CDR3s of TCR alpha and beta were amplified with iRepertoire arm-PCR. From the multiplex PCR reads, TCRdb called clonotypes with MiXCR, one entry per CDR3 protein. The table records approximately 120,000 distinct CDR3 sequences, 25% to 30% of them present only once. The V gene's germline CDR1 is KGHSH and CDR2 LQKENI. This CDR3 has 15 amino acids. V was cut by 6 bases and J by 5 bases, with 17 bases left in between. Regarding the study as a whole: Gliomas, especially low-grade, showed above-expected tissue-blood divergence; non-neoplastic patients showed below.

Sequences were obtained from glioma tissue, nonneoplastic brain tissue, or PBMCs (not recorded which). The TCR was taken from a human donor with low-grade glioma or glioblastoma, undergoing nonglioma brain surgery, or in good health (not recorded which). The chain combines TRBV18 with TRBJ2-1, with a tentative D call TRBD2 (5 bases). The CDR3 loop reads CASSQTPLRDNEQFF. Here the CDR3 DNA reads TGTGCCAGCTCTCAAACCCCTCTGCGGGACAATGAGCAGTTCTTC.